This TCR beta chain was sequenced during a study of T cells after yellow fever vaccination. Overall study context: Any fraction with a low cell number was prepared using SMART-Seq v4 Ultra Low Input.

Each CDR3 protein gets one entry after TCRdb re-called the 5' RACE reads with MiXCR. The table includes about 550,000 distinct CDR3 sequences, 15% to 20% detected once. This clonotype has more than one count but fewer than ten. The sequence derives from a man aged 25 to 45 who received the YFV17D yellow fever vaccine. This material consisted of PBMCs, taken 15 days after the yellow fever booster vaccination.

The CDR3: CASMADYNSPLHF. As DNA, the CDR3 is TGCGCCAGCATGGCGGACTATAATTCACCCCTCCACTTT. V gene TRBV5-1 combines with J gene TRBJ1-6; D is unclear. V was trimmed by 6 bases and J by 3 bases, leaving 7 bases between them. CDR1 and CDR2 (germline): SGHRS, YFSETQ. CDR3 size: 13 residues.